The T cell receptor beta chain described here comes from a study of tumor-infiltrating lymphocytes in primary liver carcinoma. Reverse transcription of roughly 0.5 ug total RNA with a constant-region primer produced TCR beta cDNA. For TCR beta, libraries were produced by three nested multiplex PCR rounds using slightly modified ARM-PCR. Use of TRBV1-TRBV30 forward primers with a C-beta reverse primer characterized the first two PCR rounds, which lasted about 9 cycles each. TCRdb fed the multiplex PCR reads into MiXCR, producing one record per CDR3 protein. The data contain fewer than 150,000 distinct CDR3 sequences, approximately 70% of them singletons. RNA and DNA were co-extracted from around 20-30 mg of unsorted bulk tissue. The patients carried chronic HBV infection and had received no treatment. Five distinct regions per tumor were sampled. The CDR3 is 16 residues long. The V end was cut by 5 bases, the J end by 2 bases, with 16 bases between. The germline gives CDR1 SGHNT, CDR2 YENEEA.

The V and J genes are TRBV11-3 and TRBJ2-4, with D perhaps TRBD1 (5 bases). This TCR was sampled from a woman aged 55-69 years with primary liver carcinoma and hepatitis B virus infection. Sequencing used liver tumor tissue from sampling region 1. Subset of the sample: tumor region T1, superior pole. The CDR3 reads CASSPRTWLTKNIQYF. CDR3 DNA sequence: TGTGCCAGCAGCCCTCGGACATGGCTGACCAAAAACATTCAGTACTTC.